This T cell receptor (beta chain) appears in the sequencing data of a study of T cells in Graves' hyperthyroidism and ophthalmopathy. Study-wide findings and caveats: Ophthalmopathy got predicted by the model a median around 6.8 months before its onset. Appearing also in blood were most of the thyroid clonotypes expanded above 0.001.

This clonotype has more than one count but fewer than ten. Its antigen remains unidentified. Researchers took RNA transcripts and amplified the TCR beta CDR3 regions from them. Carried out on the TCR CDR3, a first-round RT-PCR used the HTBI primer set. TCRdb recomputed calls from the multiplex PCR reads with MiXCR, one row per CDR3 protein. The sample holds 300,000 to 500,000 distinct CDR3 sequences, over 13% seen once. The CDR3 spans 16 residues. Trimming took off 0 bases at V and 3 bases at J, with 15 bases between the two ends. Germline V gene sequence: CDR1 DFQATT, CDR2 SNEGSKA (reference sequence). Under 3 months was the duration of disease in ophthalmopathy patients, who also had a Clinical Activity Score of at least 3 and a NOSPECS grade of at least 4.

This receptor was identified in a man aged 45 to 65 with Graves' ophthalmopathy. The sequencing input was blood. The V call is TRBV20-1, the J call TRBJ1-3, with a tentative D call TRBD1 (6 bases). The CDR3 DNA is TGCAGTGCTAGAGATAGTGTGGGGGCGCGTGGAAACACCATATATTTT. Amino acid sequence: CSARDSVGARGNTIYF.